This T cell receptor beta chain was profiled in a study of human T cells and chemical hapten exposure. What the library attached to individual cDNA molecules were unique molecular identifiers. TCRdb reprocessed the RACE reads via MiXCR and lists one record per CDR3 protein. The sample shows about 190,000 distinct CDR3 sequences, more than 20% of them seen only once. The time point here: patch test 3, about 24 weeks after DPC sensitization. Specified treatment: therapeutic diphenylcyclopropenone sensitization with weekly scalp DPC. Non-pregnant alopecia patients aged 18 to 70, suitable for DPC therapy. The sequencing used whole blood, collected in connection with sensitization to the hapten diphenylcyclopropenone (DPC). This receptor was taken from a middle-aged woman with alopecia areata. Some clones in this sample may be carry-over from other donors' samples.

CDR3 DNA: TGTGCCAGCAGCTTTAACAGGGGGGTCGATGAGCAGTTCTTC. It translates to CASSFNRGVDEQFF. The J gene is TRBJ2-1, the V gene TRBV7-9; 8 positions agree with TRBD1. This CDR3 has 14 residues. Unmatched junction bases numbered 6, after V lost 3 bases and J lost 8 bases. Germline V lookup: CDR1 SEHNR, CDR2 FQNEAQ (reference sequence).